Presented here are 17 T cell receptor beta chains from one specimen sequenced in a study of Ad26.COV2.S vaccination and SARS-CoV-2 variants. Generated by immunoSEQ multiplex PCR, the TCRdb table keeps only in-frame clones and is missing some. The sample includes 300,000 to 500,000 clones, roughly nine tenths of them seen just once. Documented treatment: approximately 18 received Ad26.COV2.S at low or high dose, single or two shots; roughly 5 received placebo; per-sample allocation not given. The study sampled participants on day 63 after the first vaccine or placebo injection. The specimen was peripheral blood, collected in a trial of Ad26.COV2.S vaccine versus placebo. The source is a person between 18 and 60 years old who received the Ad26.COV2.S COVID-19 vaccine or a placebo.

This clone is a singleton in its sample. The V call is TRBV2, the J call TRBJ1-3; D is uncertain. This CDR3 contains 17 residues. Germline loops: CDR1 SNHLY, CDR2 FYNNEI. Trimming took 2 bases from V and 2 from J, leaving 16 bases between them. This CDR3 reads CASSELLYTNPGNTIYF. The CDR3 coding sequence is TGTGCCAGCAGTGAACTCCTATATACCAACCCTGGAAACACCATATATTTT. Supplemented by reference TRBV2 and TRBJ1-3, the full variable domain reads EPEVTQTPSHQVTQMGQEVILRCVPISNHLYFYWYRQILGQKVEFLVSFYNNEISEKSEIFDDQFSVERPDGSNFTLKIRSTKLEDSAMYFCASSELLYTNPGNTIYFGEGSWLTVV.

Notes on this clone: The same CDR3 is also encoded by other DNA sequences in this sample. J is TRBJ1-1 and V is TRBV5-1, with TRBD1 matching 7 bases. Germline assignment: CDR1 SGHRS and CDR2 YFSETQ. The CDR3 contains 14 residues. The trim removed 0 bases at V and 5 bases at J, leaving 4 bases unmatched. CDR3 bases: TGCGCCAGCAGCTTGGCAGGGGGTCCGACTGAAGCTTTCTTT. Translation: CASSLAGGPTEAFF. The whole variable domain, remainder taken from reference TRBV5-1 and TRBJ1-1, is KAGVTQTPRYLIKTRGQQVTLSCSPISGHRSVSWYQQTPGQGLQFLFEYFSETQRNKGNFPGRFSGRQFSNSRSEMNVSTLELGDSALYLCASSLAGGPTEAFFGQGTRLTVV.

In nucleotides, the CDR3 is TGTGCCATCAGTGAGGCGCAGGGGACTGGGCAGTACTTC. Translated: CAISEAQGTGQYF. The chain carries TRBV10-3 and TRBJ2-7; D possibly uses TRBD1 or TRBD2 (6 bases each). The germline V gene encodes CDR1 ENHRY and CDR2 SYGVKD. The CDR3 is 13 amino acids. Trimming left V 2 bases short and J 9 bases short, with 14 bases between.

The CDR3 sequence: CASSLEGLATSYNEQFF. The CDR3 region has the DNA TGCGCCAGCAGCTTGGAAGGACTAGCTACATCCTACAATGAGCAGTTCTTC. This chain joins TRBV5-1 and TRBJ2-1; 8 bases align to TRBD2. Per the germline V gene, CDR1 is SGHRS and CDR2 is YFSETQ. With V trimmed by 0 bases and J by 1 base, 6 bases remained unmatched. This CDR3 is 17 amino acids long.

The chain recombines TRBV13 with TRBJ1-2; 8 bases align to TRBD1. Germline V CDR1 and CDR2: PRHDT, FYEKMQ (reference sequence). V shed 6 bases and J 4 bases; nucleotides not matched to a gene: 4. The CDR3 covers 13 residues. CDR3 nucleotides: TGTGCCAGCAGGAACACAGGGGGCTATGGCTACACCTTC. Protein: CASRNTGGYGYTF. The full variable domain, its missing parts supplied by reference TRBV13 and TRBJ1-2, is AAGVIQSPRHLIKEKRETATLKCYPIPRHDTVYWYQQGPGQDPQFLISFYEKMQSDKGSIPDRFSAQQFSDYHSELNMSSLELGDSALYFCASRNTGGYGYTFGSGTRLTVV.

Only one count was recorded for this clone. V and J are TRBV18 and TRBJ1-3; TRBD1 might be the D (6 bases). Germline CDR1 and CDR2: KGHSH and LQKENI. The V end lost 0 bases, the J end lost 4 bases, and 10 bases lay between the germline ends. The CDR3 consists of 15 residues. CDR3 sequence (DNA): TGTGCCAGCTCACCACCGGGGGACACAGGAAACACCATATATTTT. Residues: CASSPPGDTGNTIYF.

CDR3 region: CAKDPGQETYEQYF. The CDR3 nucleotides are TGTGCCAAAGACCCGGGACAGGAGACCTACGAGCAGTACTTC. The rearrangement links TRBV10-3 to TRBJ2-7; 8 bases match TRBD1. Germline CDR1 reads ENHRY; CDR2 reads SYGVKD. Trimming removed 10 bases from V and 2 bases from J; junction bases left unmatched: 10. The CDR3 runs 14 residues.

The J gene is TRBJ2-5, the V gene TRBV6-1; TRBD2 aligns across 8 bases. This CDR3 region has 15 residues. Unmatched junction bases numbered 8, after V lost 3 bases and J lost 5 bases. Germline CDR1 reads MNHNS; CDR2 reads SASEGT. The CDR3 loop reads CASSDPGGHTETQYF. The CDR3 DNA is TGTGCCAGCAGTGATCCGGGGGGGCATACGGAGACCCAGTACTTC.

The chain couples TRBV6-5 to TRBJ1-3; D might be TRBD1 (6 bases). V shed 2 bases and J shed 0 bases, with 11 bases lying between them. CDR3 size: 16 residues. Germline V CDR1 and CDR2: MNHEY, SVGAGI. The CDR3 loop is CASSYQGRLSGNTIYF. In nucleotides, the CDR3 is TGTGCCAGCAGTTACCAGGGGAGACTCTCTGGAAACACCATATATTTT.

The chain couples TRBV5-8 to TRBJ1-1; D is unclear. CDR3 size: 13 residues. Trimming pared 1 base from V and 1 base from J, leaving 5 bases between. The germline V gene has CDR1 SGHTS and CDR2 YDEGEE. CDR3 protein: CASSLQENTEAFF. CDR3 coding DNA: TGTGCCAGCAGCTTGCAGGAGAACACTGAAGCTTTCTTT. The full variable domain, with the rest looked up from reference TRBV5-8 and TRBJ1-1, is EAGVTQSPTHLIKTRGQQATLRCSPISGHTSVYWYQQALGLGLQFLLWYDEGEERNRGNFPPRFSGRQFPNYSSELNVNALELEDSALYLCASSLQENTEAFFGQGTRLTVV.

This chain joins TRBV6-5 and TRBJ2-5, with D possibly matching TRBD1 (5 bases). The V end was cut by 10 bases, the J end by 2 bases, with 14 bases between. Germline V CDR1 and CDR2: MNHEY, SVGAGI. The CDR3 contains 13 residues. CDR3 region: CATRQPQQETQYF. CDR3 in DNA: TGTGCCACTAGACAGCCACAGCAAGAGACCCAGTACTTC.

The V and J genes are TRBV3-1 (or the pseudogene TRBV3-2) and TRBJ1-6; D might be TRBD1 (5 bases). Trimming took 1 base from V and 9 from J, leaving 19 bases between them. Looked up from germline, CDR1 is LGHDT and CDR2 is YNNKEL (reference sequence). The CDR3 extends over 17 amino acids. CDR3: CASSQAGQVRVGSPLHF. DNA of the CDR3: TGTGCCAGCAGCCAAGCCGGCCAGGTCAGGGTAGGTTCACCCCTCCACTTT.

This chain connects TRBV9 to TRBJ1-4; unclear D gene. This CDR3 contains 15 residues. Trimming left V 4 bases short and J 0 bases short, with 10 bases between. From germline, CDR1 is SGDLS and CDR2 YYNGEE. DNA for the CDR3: TGTGCCAGCAGCCCCCGAATGACAACTAATGAAAAACTGTTTTTT. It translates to CASSPRMTTNEKLFF. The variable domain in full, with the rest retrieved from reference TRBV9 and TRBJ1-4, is DSGVTQTPKHLITATGQRVTLRCSPRSGDLSVYWYQQSLDQGLQFLIQYYNGEERAKGNILERFSAQQFPDLHSELNLSSLELGDSALYFCASSPRMTTNEKLFFGSGTQLSVL.

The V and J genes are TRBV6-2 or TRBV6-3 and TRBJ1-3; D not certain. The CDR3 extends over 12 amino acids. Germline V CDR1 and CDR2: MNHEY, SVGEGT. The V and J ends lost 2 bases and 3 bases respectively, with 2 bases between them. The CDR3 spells CASSYDGNTIYF. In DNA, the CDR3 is TGTGCCAGCAGTTACGATGGAAACACCATATATTTT.

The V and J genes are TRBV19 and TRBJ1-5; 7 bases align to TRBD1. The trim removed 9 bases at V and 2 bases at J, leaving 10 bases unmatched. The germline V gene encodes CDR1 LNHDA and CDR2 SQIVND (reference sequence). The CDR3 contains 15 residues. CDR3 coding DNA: TGTGCCAGCGCCCCCCAGGGGGTGCGCAATCAGCCCCAGCATTTT. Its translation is CASAPQGVRNQPQHF.

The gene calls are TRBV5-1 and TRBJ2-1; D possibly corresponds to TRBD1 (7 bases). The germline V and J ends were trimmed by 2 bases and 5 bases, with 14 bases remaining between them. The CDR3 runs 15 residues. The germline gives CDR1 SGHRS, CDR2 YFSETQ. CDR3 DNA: TGCGCCAGCAGCTTAGGGGGCGCGGGAAACAATGAGCAGTTCTTC. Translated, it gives CASSLGGAGNNEQFF.

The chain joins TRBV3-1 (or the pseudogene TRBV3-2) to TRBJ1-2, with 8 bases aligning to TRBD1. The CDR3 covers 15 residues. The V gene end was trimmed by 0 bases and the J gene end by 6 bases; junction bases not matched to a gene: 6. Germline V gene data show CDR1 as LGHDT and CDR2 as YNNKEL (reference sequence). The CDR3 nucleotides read TGTGCCAGCAGCCAAGATCCATCGGACAGGGATGGCTACACCTTC. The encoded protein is CASSQDPSDRDGYTF.